A selection of T cell receptor beta chains follows, all from one sample in a study of CD8+CD57+ T cells in acquired aplastic anemia. TCRdb fed the reads into MiXCR, producing one record per CDR3 protein. The sample contains under 150,000 distinct CDR3 sequences, roughly 40% of which appear only once. Sequences were obtained from sorted CD4+, CD8+, or CD8+CD57+ T cells (not recorded which) from PBMCs. The origin of the receptors is a human donor with aplastic anemia. Both conserved end residues are part of each CDR3. Fields, in order: J gene, V gene, CDR3 protein.

j_call: TRBJ1-5
v_call: TRBV2
cdr3_aa: CASSEGRGSNQPQHF

j_call: TRBJ2-6
v_call: TRBV2
cdr3_aa: CASQRRFGANVLTF

j_call: TRBJ2-3
v_call: TRBV2
cdr3_aa: CASSPSNSPITDTQYF

j_call: TRBJ1-2
v_call: TRBV3-1
cdr3_aa: CASNLGQGFPSGNGYTF

j_call: TRBJ1-1
v_call: TRBV29-1
cdr3_aa: CSGQGARDTEAFF

j_call: TRBJ2-3
v_call: TRBV20-1
cdr3_aa: CSAREMPSDTQYF

j_call: TRBJ2-1
v_call: TRBV6-5
cdr3_aa: CSSRRQGNNEQFF

j_call: TRBJ2-2
v_call: TRBV6-1
cdr3_aa: CASRWDRGTGELFF

j_call: TRBJ1-1
v_call: TRBV12-3/TRBV12-4
cdr3_aa: CASTSRGPNTEASF

j_call: TRBJ2-1
v_call: TRBV6-1
cdr3_aa: CASSETRMTSGYNEQFF

j_call: TRBJ2-5
v_call: TRBV7-9
cdr3_aa: CASSLGTSGKTQYF

j_call: TRBJ1-5
v_call: TRBV4-1
cdr3_aa: CASSPATVQPQHF

j_call: TRBJ1-6
v_call: TRBV20-1
cdr3_aa: CSAREVRPYNSPLHF

j_call: TRBJ2-3
v_call: TRBV7-3
cdr3_aa: CASSFSFSGFLTDTQYF

j_call: TRBJ2-7
v_call: TRBV7-9
cdr3_aa: CASKLTGSHEQYF

j_call: TRBJ1-5
v_call: TRBV5-8
cdr3_aa: CASSFPGGPQHF

j_call: TRBJ1-2
v_call: TRBV4-2
cdr3_aa: CASSQEVGRYTF

j_call: TRBJ2-6
v_call: TRBV24-1
cdr3_aa: CATSDRTGFGANVLTF

j_call: TRBJ1-3
v_call: TRBV2
cdr3_aa: CASSEALNTIYF

j_call: TRBJ2-1
v_call: TRBV5-5
cdr3_aa: CASSLAVEGMQFF

j_call: TRBJ1-2
v_call: TRBV7-2
cdr3_aa: CASSFTAGTGTCTF

j_call: TRBJ2-1
v_call: TRBV5-1
cdr3_aa: CASSLDMSSAVEQFF

j_call: TRBJ2-7
v_call: TRBV28
cdr3_aa: CASRPPRLAGAEQYF

j_call: TRBJ2-1
v_call: TRBV12-3/TRBV12-4
cdr3_aa: CASSFVSGGARNEQFF

j_call: TRBJ2-1
v_call: TRBV4-1
cdr3_aa: CASSQERGLSSYNEQFF

j_call: TRBJ2-1
v_call: TRBV28
cdr3_aa: CASSFEGNQFF

j_call: TRBJ1-6
v_call: TRBV5-6
cdr3_aa: CASSLGTGLYNSPLHF

j_call: TRBJ1-2
v_call: TRBV30
cdr3_aa: CAWSVRLAYGYTF

j_call: TRBJ1-1
v_call: TRBV2
cdr3_aa: CASSWRGMNTEAFF

j_call: TRBJ1-2
v_call: TRBV4-3
cdr3_aa: CASSPPDRAEGTYGYTF

j_call: TRBJ1-4
v_call: TRBV14
cdr3_aa: CASSRGFATNEKLFF

j_call: TRBJ1-4
v_call: TRBV19
cdr3_aa: CASRPFGARDEKLFF

j_call: TRBJ2-5
v_call: TRBV5-1
cdr3_aa: CASQQGGRETQYF

j_call: TRBJ2-1
v_call: TRBV3-1
cdr3_aa: CASNRNNEQFF

j_call: TRBJ1-2
v_call: TRBV18
cdr3_aa: CASSPPAGRGYTF

j_call: TRBJ2-7
v_call: TRBV15
cdr3_aa: CATSRSAHTYEQYF

j_call: TRBJ1-6
v_call: TRBV9
cdr3_aa: CASSLLQRDSPLHF

j_call: TRBJ2-6
v_call: TRBV5-4
cdr3_aa: CASSLKGSGANVLTF

j_call: TRBJ1-1
v_call: TRBV20-1
cdr3_aa: CSARERTGNTEAFF

j_call: TRBJ1-1
v_call: TRBV15
cdr3_aa: CATSRDRFVYTEAFF

j_call: TRBJ1-1
v_call: TRBV11-2
cdr3_aa: CASSPGTGAEAFF

j_call: TRBJ2-5
v_call: TRBV20-1
cdr3_aa: CSASSGGETQYF

j_call: TRBJ1-5
v_call: TRBV27
cdr3_aa: CASSSSGGSNQPQHF

j_call: TRBJ2-7
v_call: TRBV6-1
cdr3_aa: CASLVREPPYEQYF

j_call: TRBJ2-7
v_call: TRBV7-2
cdr3_aa: CASSLKGDPYEQYF

j_call: TRBJ1-1
v_call: TRBV5-4
cdr3_aa: CASTGDSMNTEAFF

j_call: TRBJ2-3
v_call: TRBV10-2
cdr3_aa: CASSPAGTTDTQYF

j_call: TRBJ2-5
v_call: TRBV5-1
cdr3_aa: CASSIRTGGDETQYF

j_call: TRBJ1-3
v_call: TRBV7-2
cdr3_aa: CASSLEPGNTIYF

j_call: TRBJ1-3
v_call: TRBV7-9
cdr3_aa: CASSRGQNGNTIYF

j_call: TRBJ1-1
v_call: TRBV11-2
cdr3_aa: CASSLRLGNTEAFF

j_call: TRBJ1-6
v_call: TRBV7-2
cdr3_aa: CASSFDRSGPLHF

j_call: TRBJ1-3
v_call: TRBV15
cdr3_aa: CATSRDVGVAGNTIYF